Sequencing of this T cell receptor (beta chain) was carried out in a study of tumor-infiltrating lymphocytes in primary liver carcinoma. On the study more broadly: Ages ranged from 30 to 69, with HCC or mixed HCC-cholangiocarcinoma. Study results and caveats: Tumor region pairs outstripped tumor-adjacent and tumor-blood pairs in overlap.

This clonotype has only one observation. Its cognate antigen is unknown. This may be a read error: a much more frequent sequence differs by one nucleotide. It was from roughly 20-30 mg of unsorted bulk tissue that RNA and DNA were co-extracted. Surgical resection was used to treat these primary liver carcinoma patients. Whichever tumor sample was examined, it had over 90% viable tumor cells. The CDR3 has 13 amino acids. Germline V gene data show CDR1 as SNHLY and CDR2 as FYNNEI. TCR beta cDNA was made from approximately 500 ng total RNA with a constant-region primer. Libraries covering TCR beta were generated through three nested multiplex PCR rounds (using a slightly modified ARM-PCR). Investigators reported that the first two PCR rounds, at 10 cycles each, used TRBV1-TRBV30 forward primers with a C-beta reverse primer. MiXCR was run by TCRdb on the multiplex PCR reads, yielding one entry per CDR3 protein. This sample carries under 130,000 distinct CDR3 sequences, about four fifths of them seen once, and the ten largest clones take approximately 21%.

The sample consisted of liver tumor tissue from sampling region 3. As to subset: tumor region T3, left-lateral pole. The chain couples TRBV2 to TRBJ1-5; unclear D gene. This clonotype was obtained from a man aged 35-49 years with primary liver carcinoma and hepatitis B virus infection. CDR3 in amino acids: CASKRDNNHPQHF. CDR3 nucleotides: TGTGCCAGCAAGAGAGACAACAATCATCCCCAGCATTTT.